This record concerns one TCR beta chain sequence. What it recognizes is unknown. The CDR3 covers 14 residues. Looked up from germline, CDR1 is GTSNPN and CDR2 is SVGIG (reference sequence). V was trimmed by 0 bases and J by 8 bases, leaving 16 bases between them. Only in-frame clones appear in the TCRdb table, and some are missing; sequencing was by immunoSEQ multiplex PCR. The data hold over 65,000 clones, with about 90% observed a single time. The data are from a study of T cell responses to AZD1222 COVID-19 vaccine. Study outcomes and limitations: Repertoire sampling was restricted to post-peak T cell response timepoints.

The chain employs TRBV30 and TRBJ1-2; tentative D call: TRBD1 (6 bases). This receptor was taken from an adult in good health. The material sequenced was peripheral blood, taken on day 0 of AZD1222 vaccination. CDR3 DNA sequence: TGTGCCTGGAGTGTAAAAGGTGCAGGGGTGGGCTACACCTTC. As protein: CAWSVKGAGVGYTF.